Listed here are 25 T cell receptor beta chains from one sample, sequenced in a study of T cell changes during pregnancy in multiple sclerosis (dated by TCRdb to the late 2010s). The library came from the immunoSEQ multiplex PCR assay. TCRdb mirrors the immuneACCESS table, restricted to in-frame sequences. Some clones are absent from its copies; in checked studies, under half trace to an unresolved V gene, and the reason for the others is unknown. For this sample there are 35,000 or so clones; approximately 89% appear just once. The ten largest clones take up about 0.72% of the sample. The source was CD4+ T cells from peripheral blood mononuclear cells, collected after pregnancy. The receptors originated from a female donor in good health, enrolled as a control in a pregnancy study.

The table lists this clone with a count of one. The chain couples TRBV7-9 to TRBJ2-3; tentatively, D is TRBD2 (5 bases). Germline loops: CDR1 SEHNR, CDR2 FQNEAQ (reference sequence). This CDR3 region has 18 residues. Trimming stripped 4 bases from V and 6 bases from J, with 26 bases between. As DNA, the CDR3 is TGTGCCAGCAGCTACTTAACCACTAGACCCCGCTGGCGGGATACGCAGTATTTT. Translation: CASSYLTTRPRWRDTQYF.

The chain carries TRBV29-1 and TRBJ1-3, with no clear D. CDR3 length equals 15 residues. The germline V gene has CDR1 SQVTM and CDR2 ANQGSEA. Trimming pared 4 bases from V and 0 bases from J, leaving 13 bases between. The CDR3 here is CSVVEGLSSGNTIYF. CDR3 nucleotide sequence: TGCAGCGTTGTGGAGGGTTTGAGCTCTGGAAACACCATATATTTT.

The J gene is TRBJ2-5, the V gene TRBV7-3; 8 bases are a match to TRBD1. Losses at the gene ends were 5 bases for V and 2 bases for J; bases not matched to a gene: 4. CDR1 and CDR2 (germline): SGHTA, FQGTGA. The CDR3 sequence is 14 residues long. DNA of the CDR3: TGTGCCAGCAGCCCTAACAGGGGGCAAGAGACCCAGTACTTC. Its protein is CASSPNRGQETQYF.

Here the CDR3 reads CAGLGGGDYGYTF. The CDR3 DNA sequence: TGTGCCGGTCTAGGGGGGGGAGACTATGGCTACACCTTC. This chain links TRBV14 with TRBJ1-2; possible D gene TRBD1, 6 bases. The CDR3 has 13 residues. Germline assignment: CDR1 SGHDN and CDR2 FVKESK. The V end was cut by 11 bases, the J end by 3 bases, with 16 bases between.

The chain uses TRBV27 and TRBJ1-3; possible D gene TRBD1, 6 bases. The V gene's germline CDR1 is MNHEY and CDR2 SMNVEV (reference sequence). This CDR3 contains 13 residues. Trimming took 10 bases from V and 3 from J, leaving 13 bases between them. Here the CDR3 reads CATATGIGNTIYF. The DNA for the CDR3 is TGTGCCACCGCGACAGGAATTGGAAACACCATATATTTT.

The count of this clone is one. The rearrangement joins TRBV9 to TRBJ2-3; possible D gene TRBD2, 7 bases. V was trimmed by 2 bases and J by 6 bases, leaving 13 bases between them. Germline lookup yields CDR1 SGDLS and CDR2 YYNGEE. The CDR3 contains 14 residues. CDR3 sequence reads: CASSVSGGLDTQYF. DNA for the CDR3: TGTGCCAGCAGCGTTTCGGGGGGCCTCGATACGCAGTATTTT.

The chain uses TRBV5-1 and TRBJ1-1, with a tentative D call TRBD1 (5 bases). This CDR3 has 13 residues. Trimming removed 0 bases from V and 4 bases from J, with 7 bases in between. Looked up from germline, CDR1 is SGHRS and CDR2 is YFSETQ. CDR3 residues: CASSLGGGTEAFF. The CDR3 DNA is TGCGCCAGCAGCTTGGGGGGGGGCACTGAAGCTTTCTTT.

The chain recombines TRBV18 with TRBJ1-5, with TRBD1 as a possible D gene (5 bases). Germline V gene sequence: CDR1 KGHSH, CDR2 LQKENI. The CDR3 length is 15 residues. The V end lost 3 bases, the J end lost 5 bases, and 14 bases lay between the germline ends. The CDR3: CASSPLGTGDQPQHF. DNA for the CDR3: TGTGCCAGCTCACCCCTTGGGACTGGGGATCAGCCCCAGCATTTT.

This clone was recorded a few times. V is TRBV7-2 and J is TRBJ1-3, with 9 bases aligning to TRBD1. CDR1 is SGHTA and CDR2 is FQGNSA in the germline V gene. Germline trimming cut 6 bases from V and 0 bases from J; bases unmatched to any gene: 15. There are 19 residues in the CDR3. Here the CDR3 reads CASRRHSGTGFRSGNTIYF. The CDR3 DNA follows: TGTGCCAGCAGACGTCATTCGGGGACAGGGTTTCGCTCTGGAAACACCATATATTTT.

V and J are TRBV9 and TRBJ2-1, with 11 bases identical to TRBD2. The CDR3 sequence is 16 residues long. V was clipped by 4 bases and J by 6 bases; unmatched bases: 9. Germline assignment: CDR1 SGDLS and CDR2 YYNGEE. In nucleotides, the CDR3 is TGTGCCAGCAGCCCCCAGACTAGCGGGATGTTCAATGAGCAGTTCTTC. Protein: CASSPQTSGMFNEQFF.

The chain joins TRBV19 to TRBJ2-2; 14 bases agree with TRBD2. J was trimmed by 5 bases and V by 5 bases; bases with no gene match: 7. The CDR3 is 17 amino acids. Germline CDR1 LNHDA, CDR2 SQIVND (reference sequence). The CDR3 DNA reads TGTGCCAGTAGTGGGCGGGGACTAGCGGGGGTAACCGGGGAGCTGTTTTTT. Its protein is CASSGRGLAGVTGELFF.

This sequence joins TRBV28 and TRBJ2-7; D call uncertain. The CDR3 has 10 residues. Germline CDR1 MDHEN, CDR2 SYDVKM. The germline V and J ends were trimmed by 6 bases and 6 bases, with 6 bases remaining between them. CDR3 nucleotide sequence: TGTGCCAGCAGCTCGAGCGAGCAGTACTTC. It translates to CASSSSEQYF.

The chain combines TRBV5-1 with TRBJ2-7; possibly TRBD2 for D (5 bases). V was shortened by 2 bases and J by 0 bases, with 12 bases between the two germline ends. This CDR3 spans 15 amino acids. The V gene's germline CDR1 is SGHRS and CDR2 YFSETQ. CDR3 DNA sequence: TGCGCCAGCAGCTTCATGGACTTCAGCTCCTACGAGCAGTACTTC. It codes for CASSFMDFSSYEQYF.

This clone was recorded only once. This chain uses TRBV12-5 with TRBJ2-3; D is possibly TRBD2 (6 bases). This CDR3 region has 17 residues. Germline CDR1 reads LGHNT; CDR2 reads FRNRAP. The V and J ends lost 1 base and 1 base respectively, with 15 bases between them. CDR3 sequence reads: CASGLAPTGVRTDTQYF. In DNA form, the CDR3 reads TGTGCTAGTGGTTTGGCGCCCACGGGGGTCCGCACAGATACGCAGTATTTT.

V is TRBV19 and J is TRBJ2-4; 11 bases agree with TRBD1. Germline V gene lookup returns CDR1 LNHDA and CDR2 SQIVND (reference sequence). V lost 6 bases to trimming and J lost 6 bases; unmatched junction nucleotides: 7. The length of the CDR3 is 15 residues. The CDR3 protein is CASRLGGTGGNIQYF. The CDR3 region has the DNA TGTGCCAGTAGACTCGGTGGGACAGGGGGAAACATTCAGTACTTC.

This clone was picked up a small number of times. V and J are TRBV5-1 and TRBJ1-2; possibly TRBD1 for D (6 bases). CDR1 is SGHRS and CDR2 is YFSETQ in the germline V gene. The length of the CDR3 is 17 residues. V was pared by 0 bases and J by 6 bases, with 21 bases between. The CDR3 here is CASSLGWGQLKGDGYTF. CDR3 bases: TGCGCCAGCAGCTTGGGATGGGGGCAGCTAAAGGGGGATGGCTACACCTTC.

The chain couples TRBV6-1 to TRBJ2-7, with 9 bases matching TRBD2. Losses at the gene ends were 3 bases for V and 2 bases for J; bases not matched to a gene: 2. The CDR3 runs to 14 residues. Germline V gene sequence: CDR1 MNHNS, CDR2 SASEGT. CDR3 protein: CASSEGGRAYEQYF. The CDR3 region has the DNA TGTGCCAGCAGTGAGGGCGGGAGGGCCTACGAGCAGTACTTC.

The chain combines TRBV7-8 with TRBJ1-5; TRBD1 matches at 10 bases. The CDR3 consists of 15 residues. The junction had 4 bases not matched to a gene; V was cut back by 4 bases and J by 4 bases. Per the germline V gene, CDR1 is SGHVS and CDR2 is FQNEAQ. The CDR3 nucleotides read TGTGCCAGCAGCTGGGACAGGGGAGGGAATCAGCCCCAGCATTTT. This translates into CASSWDRGGNQPQHF. The full variable domain, in which reference TRBV7-8 and TRBJ1-5 provide the parts outside the CDR3, is GAGVSQSPRYKVAKRGQDVALRCDPISGHVSLFWYQQALGQGPEFLTYFQNEAQLDKSGLPSDRFFAERPEGSVSTLKIQRTQQEDSAVYLCASSWDRGGNQPQHFGDGTRLSIL.

The chain is built from TRBV7-2 and TRBJ2-2; D is unresolved. The germline V and J ends were trimmed by 4 bases and 1 base, with 4 bases remaining between them. From germline, CDR1 is SGHTA and CDR2 FQGNSA. The CDR3 contains 13 residues. CDR3 nucleotides: TGTGCCAGCAGCTCCAGGAACACCGGGGAGCTGTTTTTT. Translated: CASSSRNTGELFF.

The genes are TRBV19 and TRBJ1-2; D not resolved. The CDR3 runs to 17 residues. Germline CDR1 reads LNHDA; CDR2 reads SQIVND (reference sequence). Trimming took off 0 bases at V and 8 bases at J, with 22 bases between the two ends. CDR3 bases: TGTGCCAGTAGTATAGATCCCCGCGGTCTGATAGGCGGGGGCTACACCTTC. As protein: CASSIDPRGLIGGGYTF.

The genes are TRBV19 and TRBJ2-7; D is undetermined. The V gene's germline CDR1 is LNHDA and CDR2 SQIVND (reference sequence). V gave up 6 bases and J gave up 3 bases, with 21 bases separating them. The CDR3 has 16 amino acids. The CDR3 DNA reads TGTGCCAGTAGCCCCCGAGAAAGAGCGCTTTACTACGAGCAGTACTTC. Protein: CASSPRERALYYEQYF.

The chain carries TRBV7-2 and TRBJ2-7; TRBD2 is a possible D gene (5 bases). The V gene's germline CDR1 is SGHTA and CDR2 FQGNSA. Trimming left V 5 bases short and J 4 bases short, with 15 bases between. CDR3 length equals 14 residues. The CDR3: CASSADFATYEQYF. DNA of the CDR3: TGTGCCAGCAGCGCGGACTTTGCTACTTACGAGCAGTACTTC.

This sequence joins TRBV5-3 and TRBJ2-3; TRBD2 matches at 10 bases. TRBV5-3 is known as an ORF, though its function is uncertain. The ends lost 4 bases at V and 0 bases at J; junction bases unmatched: 14. This CDR3 comprises 19 residues. CDR3 DNA: TGTGCCAGAAGCCTACCGAGCGGGGGGGTTCCTCATAGCACAGATACGCAGTATTTT. Its protein product is CARSLPSGGVPHSTDTQYF.

V usage is TRBV5-1 and J usage is TRBJ1-5, with 7 bases identical to TRBD1. The CDR3 length is 15 residues. V shed 0 bases, J shed 6 bases, and the junction held 6 bases outside the gene matches. CDR1 SGHRS and CDR2 YFSETQ come from the germline V gene. The CDR3 here is CASSLAGAGGQPQHF. The CDR3 nucleotides are TGCGCCAGCAGCTTGGCCGGGGCAGGGGGTCAGCCCCAGCATTTT. Looking up the rest from reference TRBV5-1 and TRBJ1-5 gives the full variable domain: KAGVTQTPRYLIKTRGQQVTLSCSPISGHRSVSWYQQTPGQGLQFLFEYFSETQRNKGNFPGRFSGRQFSNSRSEMNVSTLELGDSALYLCASSLAGAGGQPQHFGDGTRLSIL.

The chain's CDR3 is CASSESGRSGNTIYF. CDR3 bases: TGTGCCAGCAGTGAATCTGGCCGCTCTGGAAACACCATATATTTT. The chain recombines TRBV25-1 with TRBJ1-3; unclear D gene. The CDR3 is 15 residues long. Germline loops: CDR1 MGHDK, CDR2 SYGVNS. V was trimmed by 1 base and J by 0 bases, leaving 7 bases between them. The variable domain in full, with the rest retrieved from reference TRBV25-1 and TRBJ1-3, is EADIYQTPRYLVIGTGKKITLECSQTMGHDKMYWYQQDPGMELHLIHYSYGVNSTEKGDLSSESTVSRIRTEHFPLTLESARPSHTSQYLCASSESGRSGNTIYFGEGSWLTVV.